The 21 T cell receptor beta chains given below trace back to one sample, sequenced in a study of OX40 agonist ivuxolimab in advanced cancers. Some clones are missing from TCRdb's copy, which holds only in-frame ones; the method was immunoSEQ multiplex PCR. The repertoire holds tens of thousands of clones, approximately 80% seen once, with approximately 2.6% in the top ten. The sample consisted of CD4+ or CD8+ T cells sorted from blood, taken in a trial of the OX40 agonist ivuxolimab. The receptors shown here come from an adult with an advanced solid tumor such as melanoma, head and neck, liver or kidney cancer.

This sequence joins TRBV30 and TRBJ2-5, with D uncertain. The CDR3 runs to 19 residues. V was pared by 5 bases and J by 3 bases, with 31 bases between. Per germline, CDR1 GTSNPN and CDR2 SVGIG (reference sequence). CDR3 protein: CAWGPPRLLLAEIKETQYF. CDR3 coding DNA: TGTGCCTGGGGCCCGCCCCGGCTCCTCTTGGCGGAAATTAAAGAGACCCAGTACTTC.

This sequence joins TRBV5-1 and TRBJ2-1, with D possibly being TRBD1 (6 bases). The V and J ends lost 3 bases and 3 bases respectively, with 10 bases between them. Germline V CDR1 and CDR2: SGHRS, YFSETQ. The length of the CDR3 is 14 residues. The DNA for the CDR3 is TGCGCCAGCAGCTCGGGACAAATCTACAATGAGCAGTTCTTC. Translation gives CASSSGQIYNEQFF. The variable domain in full, with the rest retrieved from reference TRBV5-1 and TRBJ2-1, is KAGVTQTPRYLIKTRGQQVTLSCSPISGHRSVSWYQQTPGQGLQFLFEYFSETQRNKGNFPGRFSGRQFSNSRSEMNVSTLELGDSALYLCASSSGQIYNEQFFGPGTRLTVL.

The rearrangement links TRBV6-5 to TRBJ2-5, with 9 bases identical to TRBD1. This CDR3 is built from 15 residues. CDR1 is MNHEY, CDR2 SVGAGI, per germline. V lost 2 bases to trimming and J lost 2 bases; unmatched junction nucleotides: 3. CDR3 sequence: CASSYDGTGQETQYF. The CDR3 DNA reads as TGTGCCAGCAGTTACGATGGGACAGGGCAAGAGACCCAGTACTTC.

The CDR3: CASSLQHYGYTF. For the CDR3, the DNA is TGTGCCAGCAGCTTACAGCACTATGGCTACACCTTC. The chain links TRBV14 to TRBJ1-2; D is ambiguous. Germline V gene data show CDR1 as SGHDN and CDR2 as FVKESK. CDR3 length: 12 residues. The ends were cut back, 5 bases at V and 3 bases at J, with 7 bases in the middle.

The chain combines TRBV7-9 with TRBJ2-2; 13 positions match TRBD2. Per germline, CDR1 SEHNR and CDR2 FQNEAQ (reference sequence). This CDR3 spans 17 amino acids. Trimming at V came to 5 bases and at J to 5 bases, leaving 8 bases not matched to a gene. The CDR3 bases are TGTGCCAGCAGCCTACGGACTAGCGGGAGCCGAACCGGGGAGCTGTTTTTT. It translates to CASSLRTSGSRTGELFF.

The chain is built from TRBV28 and TRBJ1-2; 8 nucleotides match TRBD1. The CDR3 runs to 15 residues. Trimming removed 4 bases from V and 4 bases from J; junction bases left unmatched: 8. Germline V gives CDR1 MDHEN, CDR2 SYDVKM. Here the CDR3 DNA reads TGTGCCAGCAGTTCACCGGCAGGGGGCAGCTATGGCTACACCTTC. It translates to CASSSPAGGSYGYTF.

With respect to this clone: It is likely a read error: a sequence one base away is far more abundant. Other DNA sequences in the same sample also yield this CDR3. This sequence joins TRBV5-1 and TRBJ2-7; TRBD2 matches 8 bases. V was clipped by 5 bases and J by 1 base; unmatched bases: 11. Germline lookup yields CDR1 SGHRS and CDR2 YFSETQ. The CDR3 is made up of 16 amino acids. The CDR3 is CASSFTSGGFSYEQYF. CDR3 DNA: TGCGCCAGCAGTTTTACTAGCGGTGGTTTTTCCTACGAGCAGTACTTC.

This clone was found once. One end of the junction varies from germline; a read error may be responsible. V gene TRBV7-7 combines with J gene TRBJ2-5; D unresolved. CDR1 SSHAT and CDR2 FNYEAQ come from the germline V gene (reference sequence). The CDR3 extends over 14 amino acids. For the CDR3, the DNA is TGTGCTAGCAGCGCTGGCCTCCCTGGAGAGACCCAGTACTTC. This translates into CASSAGLPGETQYF.

The chain carries TRBV7-9 and TRBJ1-1; possibly TRBD1 for D (5 bases). This CDR3 spans 14 amino acids. The V and J ends lost 5 bases and 7 bases respectively, with 17 bases between them. Germline V gene data show CDR1 as SEHNR and CDR2 as FQNEAQ (reference sequence). In DNA form, the CDR3 reads TGTGCCAGCAGCGGCGACCCCTCCGGGGGTGAAGCTTTCTTT. Residues: CASSGDPSGGEAFF.

This rearrangement joins TRBV30 to TRBJ1-2; no definite D call. This CDR3 is built from 12 residues. Germline V gene sequence: CDR1 GTSNPN, CDR2 SVGIG (reference sequence). V was cut by 1 base and J by 5 bases, with 8 bases left in between. The CDR3 DNA sequence: TGTGCCTGGAGTGCGGGCCTTTATGGCTACACCTTC. Residues: CAWSAGLYGYTF.

The chain combines TRBV28 with TRBJ2-2, with 14 positions matching TRBD2. V gave up 6 bases and J gave up 7 bases; unmatched junction bases: 7. CDR1 and CDR2 (germline): MDHEN, SYDVKM. The CDR3 contains 16 residues. The chain's CDR3 is CASSKGLAGDVGELFF. For the CDR3, the DNA is TGTGCCAGCAGCAAGGGACTAGCGGGAGATGTCGGGGAGCTGTTTTTT.

The gene calls are TRBV25-1 and TRBJ2-2; the D gene is possibly TRBD2 (5 bases). Germline V gene lookup returns CDR1 MGHDK and CDR2 SYGVNS. The CDR3 contains 12 residues. Between the trimmed V and J ends, which lost 6 bases and 6 bases, there was a span of 8 bases. Written as DNA, the CDR3 is TGTGCCAGCAGCCCGCGGGCCGGGGAGCTGTTTTTT. This codes for CASSPRAGELFF.

This rearrangement joins TRBV19 to TRBJ2-1, with a tentative D call TRBD2 (5 bases). The CDR3 runs to 13 residues. Trimming took 4 bases from V and 2 from J, leaving 6 bases between them. Germline values: CDR1 LNHDA, CDR2 SQIVND (reference sequence). CDR3 bases: TGTGCCAGTAGTAGAGGGACCTACAATGAGCAGTTCTTC. This sequence encodes CASSRGTYNEQFF.

This clone was observed a few times. The CDR3 sequence: CASSPGQTTGELFF. The CDR3 nucleotides read TGTGCCAGCTCCCCGGGACAAACTACCGGGGAGCTGTTTTTT. The chain links TRBV7-3 to TRBJ2-2; perhaps TRBD1 as D (6 bases). The CDR3 is made up of 14 amino acids. V lost 8 bases, J lost 5 bases, and 15 bases lay in between. The germline V gene encodes CDR1 SGHTA and CDR2 FQGTGA.

This clone was seen more than once but under ten times. The germline gene is not matched at one end of the junction; a read error may be the cause. This chain joins TRBV7-8 and TRBJ1-1, with D tentatively TRBD1 (6 bases). The germline V gene has CDR1 SGHVS and CDR2 FQNEAQ. This CDR3 contains 13 residues. CDR3 bases: TGTGCCAGCAGCGGAACGAGGGACACAGAAGCTTTCTTT. Its translation: CASSGTRDTEAFF.

The rearrangement links TRBV28 to TRBJ1-2; unclear D gene. V lost 8 bases and J 4 bases, leaving 11 bases between the germline ends. There are 12 residues in the CDR3. Germline loops: CDR1 MDHEN, CDR2 SYDVKM. CDR3 sequence: CASSTDIYGYTF. The CDR3 bases are TGTGCCAGCTCAACCGACATCTATGGCTACACCTTC.

The genes are TRBV6-6 and TRBJ1-1; D is uncertain. The germline V gene encodes CDR1 MNHNY and CDR2 SVGAGI (reference sequence). V lost 6 bases and J lost 4, with 15 bases in between. The CDR3 covers 14 residues. Here the CDR3 DNA reads TGTGCCAGCAGCCGACCTCAGAGACCCACTGAAGCTTTCTTT. Translating it yields CASSRPQRPTEAFF.

This clone was detected many times. The chain has TRBV2 and TRBJ2-3; D could derive from TRBD1 or TRBD2 (5 bases each). Between the trimmed V and J ends, which lost 3 bases and 6 bases, there was a span of 10 bases. Germline V gene data show CDR1 as SNHLY and CDR2 as FYNNEI. CDR3 length: 13 residues. The CDR3 DNA is TGTGCCAGCAGTGAGGGGGTCGCGGATACGCAGTATTTT. Its protein product is CASSEGVADTQYF.

This chain connects TRBV7-9 to TRBJ1-4; no reliable D call. Germline V lookup: CDR1 SEHNR, CDR2 FQNEAQ (reference sequence). The CDR3 totals 12 residues. Trimming took off 5 bases at V and 5 bases at J, with 6 bases between the two ends. CDR3 sequence (DNA): TGTGCCAGCAGCAGAACAAATGAAAAACTGTTTTTT. This gives the protein CASSRTNEKLFF.

This chain joins TRBV19 and TRBJ2-1, with 8 nucleotides matching TRBD2. CDR1 and CDR2 from the germline V gene are LNHDA and SQIVND (reference sequence). This CDR3 contains 17 residues. The ends lost 7 bases at V and 0 bases at J; junction bases unmatched: 11. The CDR3 DNA sequence: TGTGCCAGTACAGTCAGGAGCGGGAGAAGCTCCTACAATGAGCAGTTCTTC. This translates into CASTVRSGRSSYNEQFF.

The table lists this clone with a few counts. J is TRBJ2-7 and V is TRBV6-5; 13 bases agree with TRBD2. Per germline, CDR1 MNHEY and CDR2 SVGAGI. J was trimmed by 7 bases and V by 4 bases; bases with no gene match: 1. This CDR3 comprises 13 residues. The CDR3 spells CASSWTSGSEQYF. CDR3 DNA: TGTGCCAGCAGTTGGACTAGCGGGAGTGAGCAGTACTTC.